The next 6 T cell receptor beta chains were all read from a single sample in a study of T cells in Graves' hyperthyroidism and ophthalmopathy. It was RNA transcripts that yielded the amplified TCR beta CDR3 regions. The TCR CDR3 first-round RT-PCR relied on the HTBI primer set. TCRdb independently ran MiXCR on the multiplex PCR reads; one entry per CDR3 protein. This table has 730,000 or so distinct CDR3 sequences, 18% appearing once. Sequenced input: blood. These receptors were collected from a woman aged 45-65 years with Graves' hyperthyroidism that later progressed to Graves' ophthalmopathy.

This clonotype appeared a few times. The gene calls are TRBV6-1 and TRBJ2-5; the D gene is possibly TRBD2 (5 bases). The CDR3 contains 13 residues. V dropped 4 bases and J dropped 4 bases, with 10 bases sitting between them. Germline values: CDR1 MNHNS, CDR2 SASEGT. CDR3 region: CASSVLAGETQYF. The CDR3 DNA reads as TGTGCCAGCAGTGTCCTGGCGGGAGAGACCCAGTACTTC.

This clonotype was picked up a small number of times. The CDR3 nucleotides are TGTGCCAGCAGCCACCCGGGACAGAACTCCTACGAGCAGTACTTC. Translated, it gives CASSHPGQNSYEQYF. This chain joins TRBV3-1 and TRBJ2-7, with 7 positions matching TRBD1. Looked up from germline, CDR1 is LGHDT and CDR2 is YNNKEL (reference sequence). The CDR3 length is 15 residues. Losses at the gene ends were 3 bases for V and 0 bases for J; bases not matched to a gene: 5.

The V call is TRBV29-1, the J call TRBJ1-1; 8 bases align to TRBD1. There are 12 residues in the CDR3. Per germline, CDR1 SQVTM and CDR2 ANQGSEA. Here the CDR3 DNA reads TGCAGTCTCACCGGGACAGGACGTGAAGCTTTCTTT. It specifies CSLTGTGREAFF.

V gene TRBV19 combines with J gene TRBJ1-5; D not certain. Germline CDR1 LNHDA, CDR2 SQIVND (reference sequence). Trimming shortened V by 3 bases and J by 1 base, and 10 bases separated the two germline ends. The length of the CDR3 is 15 residues. CDR3 bases: TGTGCCAGTAGTATGAGAGGGATGAGCAATCAGCCCCAGCATTTT. This translates into CASSMRGMSNQPQHF.

This clonotype was counted ten times or more. The chain links TRBV10-3 to TRBJ2-3; D possibly corresponds to TRBD1 (6 bases). V was shortened by 0 bases and J by 5 bases, with 6 bases between the two germline ends. The CDR3 sequence is 13 residues long. Germline CDR1 and CDR2: ENHRY and SYGVKD. The CDR3, as DNA: TGTGCCATCAGTGAGTCGACAGGAGATACGCAGTATTTT. It translates to CAISESTGDTQYF.

The V gene is TRBV27, the J gene TRBJ1-6; 9 bases fit TRBD1. The CDR3 totals 17 residues. Germline V CDR1 and CDR2: MNHEY, SMNVEV (reference sequence). The J segment lost 7 bases and the V segment lost 5 bases, leaving 12 bases of the junction unmatched. The CDR3 spells CASSRLGTGSGNSPLHF. The DNA of the CDR3 is TGTGCCAGCAGTAGACTCGGGACAGGGTCTGGCAATTCACCCCTCCACTTT.